Sequencing of this T cell receptor beta chain was carried out in a study of cytomegalovirus exposure and HLA in healthy donors. The PCR was carried out with 60 Vbeta primers and 13 Jbeta primers. The repertoire was sequenced with immunoSEQ multiplex PCR; TCRdb's copy has only in-frame clones and lacks some. The sample holds 85,000 to 100,000 clones; more than 65% are singletons and the top ten take 7.5% to 9.5%. This CDR3 contains 16 residues. The V segment lost 2 bases and the J segment 8 bases; nucleotides outside the gene matches: 9. Germline CDR1 SGHAT, CDR2 FQNNGV. The clonotype comes from a human donor in good health. Material for sequencing was PBMCs. The chain employs TRBV11-2 and TRBJ2-1; 10 bases are a match to TRBD2. The chain's CDR3 is CASSLLPSGRGYEQFF. CDR3 DNA: TGTGCCAGCAGCTTATTGCCTAGCGGGAGAGGCTATGAGCAGTTCTTC.